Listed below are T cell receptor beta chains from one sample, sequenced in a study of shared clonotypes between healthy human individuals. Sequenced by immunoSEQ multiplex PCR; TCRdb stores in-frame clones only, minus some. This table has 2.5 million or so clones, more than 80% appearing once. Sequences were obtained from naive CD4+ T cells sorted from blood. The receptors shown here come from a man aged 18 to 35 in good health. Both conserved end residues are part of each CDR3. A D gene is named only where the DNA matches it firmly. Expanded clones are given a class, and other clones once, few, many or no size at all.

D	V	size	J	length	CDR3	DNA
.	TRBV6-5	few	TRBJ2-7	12	CASSSQGHEQYF	TGTGCCAGCAGTTCACAGGGCCACGAGCAGTACTTC
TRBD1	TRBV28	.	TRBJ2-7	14	CASTPDRVSYEQYF	TGTGCCAGCACCCCTGACAGGGTCTCCTACGAGCAGTACTTC
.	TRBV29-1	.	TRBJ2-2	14	CSVDETGNTGELFF	TGCAGCGTTGACGAGACAGGGAACACCGGGGAGCTGTTTTTT
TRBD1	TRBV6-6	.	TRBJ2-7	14	CASSYSGQGLEQYF	TGTGCCAGCAGTTACTCGGGACAGGGGTTAGAGCAGTACTTC
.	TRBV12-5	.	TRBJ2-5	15	CASGLRSSSRETQYF	TGTGCTAGTGGTTTGAGGTCCTCCTCTCGAGAGACCCAGTACTTC
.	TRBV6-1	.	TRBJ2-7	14	CASSGTPLPYEQYF	TGTGCCAGCAGCGGGACTCCGCTTCCCTACGAGCAGTACTTC
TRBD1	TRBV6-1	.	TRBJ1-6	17	CASSGEGGLLYNSPLHF	TGTGCCAGCAGTGGGGAAGGGGGCCTCCTTTATAATTCACCCCTCCACTTT
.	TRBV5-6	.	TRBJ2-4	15	CASSLGFFGKNIQYF	TGTGCCAGCAGCTTGGGTTTTTTCGGCAAAAACATTCAGTACTTC
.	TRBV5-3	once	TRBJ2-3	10	CARSLDTQYF	TGTGCCAGAAGCTTGGATACGCAGTATTTT
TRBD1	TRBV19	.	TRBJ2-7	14	CASRLRTGSYEQYF	TGTGCCAGTAGACTAAGGACAGGGAGCTACGAGCAGTACTTC
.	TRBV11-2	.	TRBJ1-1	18	CASSLGSGNGFSNTEAFF	TGTGCCAGCAGCTTAGGTTCGGGCAATGGGTTTTCGAACACTGAAGCTTTCTTT
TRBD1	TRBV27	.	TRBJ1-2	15	CASSLQGAGNYGYTF	TGTGCCAGCAGTTTGCAGGGGGCAGGAAACTATGGCTACACCTTC
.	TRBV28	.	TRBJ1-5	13	CASSLGSNQPQHF	TGTGCCAGCAGTTTAGGTAGCAATCAGCCCCAGCATTTT
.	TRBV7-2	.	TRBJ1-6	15	CASSLTGQVNSPLHF	TGTGCCAGCAGCTTAACAGGGCAGGTTAATTCACCCCTCCACTTT
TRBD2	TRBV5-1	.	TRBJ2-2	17	CASSQKTSGGAVGELFF	TGCGCCAGCAGCCAAAAAACTAGCGGGGGGGCCGTCGGGGAGCTGTTTTTT
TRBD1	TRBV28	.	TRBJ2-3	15	CASGRGGQGADTQYF	TGTGCCAGCGGCCGGGGGGGACAGGGGGCAGATACGCAGTATTTT
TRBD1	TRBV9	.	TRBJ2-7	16	CASSVDPSPDRTEQYF	TGTGCCAGCAGCGTAGACCCGTCTCCGGACAGGACCGAGCAGTACTTC
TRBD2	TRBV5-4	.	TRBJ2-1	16	CASSLGRGGSYNEQFF	TGTGCCAGCAGCTTGGGACGCGGGGGCTCCTACAATGAGCAGTTCTTC
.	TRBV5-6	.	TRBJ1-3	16	CASSLYGTNFGNTIYF	TGTGCCAGCAGCTTGTATGGGACCAATTTTGGAAACACCATATATTTT
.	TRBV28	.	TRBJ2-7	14	CASRTGTTAYEQYF	TGTGCCAGCAGGACCGGGACAACCGCTTACGAGCAGTACTTC
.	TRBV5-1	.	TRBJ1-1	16	CASSPRGGAPDTEAFF	TGCGCCAGCAGCCCGCGAGGGGGGGCGCCGGACACTGAAGCTTTCTTT
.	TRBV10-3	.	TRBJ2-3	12	CAISDGGKAQYF	TGTGCCATCAGTGATGGGGGCAAGGCGCAGTATTTT
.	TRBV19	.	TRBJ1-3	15	CASQQVPHSGNTIYF	TGTGCCAGTCAACAGGTGCCCCACTCTGGAAACACCATATATTTT
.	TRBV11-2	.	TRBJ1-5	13	CASSSTAGQPQHF	TGTGCCAGCAGCTCTACCGCCGGTCAGCCCCAGCATTTT
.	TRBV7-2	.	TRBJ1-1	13	CASSLGSNTEAFF	TGTGCCAGCAGCTTAGGGTCGAACACTGAAGCTTTCTTT
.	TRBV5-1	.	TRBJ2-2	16	CASSLGPTGRTGELFF	TGCGCCAGCAGCTTGGGGCCCACAGGGAGGACCGGGGAGCTGTTTTTT
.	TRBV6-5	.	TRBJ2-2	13	CASSYSPRRELFF	TGTGCCAGCAGTTACTCACCTAGACGGGAGCTGTTTTTT
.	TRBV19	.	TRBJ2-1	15	CASSIVPRAYNEQFF	TGTGCCAGTAGTATAGTTCCCCGCGCCTACAATGAGCAGTTCTTC
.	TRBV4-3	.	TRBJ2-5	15	CASSQDRQGPETQYF	TGCGCCAGCAGCCAAGACCGTCAGGGGCCGGAGACCCAGTACTTC
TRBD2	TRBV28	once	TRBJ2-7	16	CASSPPGRGSSYEQHF	TGTGCCAGCAGCCCTCCGGGGCGGGGGTCCTCTTACGAGCAGCACTTC
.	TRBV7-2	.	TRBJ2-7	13	CASSYGNSYEQYF	TGTGCCAGCAGCTACGGCAACTCCTACGAGCAGTACTTC
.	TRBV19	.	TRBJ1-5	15	CASSATGGAGQPQHF	TGTGCCAGTAGTGCCACGGGGGGGGCGGGTCAGCCCCAGCATTTT
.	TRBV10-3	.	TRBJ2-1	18	CAISGGKGTSGRYNEQFF	TGTGCCATCAGTGGAGGGAAAGGGACATCGGGCCGGTACAATGAGCAGTTCTTC
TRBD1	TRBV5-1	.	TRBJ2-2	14	CASRQTGGTGELFF	TGCGCCAGCAGGCAAACAGGGGGCACCGGGGAGCTGTTTTTT
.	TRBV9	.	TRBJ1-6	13	CASSVGAASPLHF	TGTGCCAGCAGCGTAGGGGCAGCCTCACCCCTCCACTTT
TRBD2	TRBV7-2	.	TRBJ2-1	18	CASSFSSSGGPPYNEQFF	TGTGCCAGCAGCTTTTCGTCTAGCGGGGGACCTCCCTACAATGAGCAGTTCTTC
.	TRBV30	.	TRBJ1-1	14	CAWSVRAGDTEAFF	TGTGCCTGGAGTGTACGGGCGGGTGACACTGAAGCTTTCTTT
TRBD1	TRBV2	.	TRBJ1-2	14	CASSKADRAYGYTF	TGTGCCAGCAGTAAGGCGGACAGGGCCTATGGCTACACCTTC
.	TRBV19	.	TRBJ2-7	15	CANKGPRGQSGEQYF	TGTGCTAATAAAGGGCCGAGAGGACAGTCGGGCGAGCAGTACTTC
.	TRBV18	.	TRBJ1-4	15	CASSPPLGSGEKLFF	TGTGCCAGCTCACCACCTTTGGGATCTGGTGAAAAACTGTTTTTT
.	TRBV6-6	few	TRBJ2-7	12	CASRGDSYEQYF	TGTGCCAGCAGGGGGGACTCCTACGAGCAGTACTTC
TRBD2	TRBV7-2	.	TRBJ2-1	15	CASRAGLAAYNEQFF	TGTGCCAGCAGGGCGGGACTAGCGGCCTACAATGAGCAGTTCTTC
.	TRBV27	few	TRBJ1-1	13	CASSFSVNTEAFF	TGTGCCAGCAGTTTTAGCGTGAACACTGAAGCTTTCTTT
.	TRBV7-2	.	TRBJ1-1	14	CASSLVGGFTEAFF	TGTGCCAGCAGCTTAGTAGGCGGATTCACTGAAGCTTTCTTT
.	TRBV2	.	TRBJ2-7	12	CASAWAGYEQYF	TGTGCCAGCGCCTGGGCAGGGTACGAGCAGTACTTC